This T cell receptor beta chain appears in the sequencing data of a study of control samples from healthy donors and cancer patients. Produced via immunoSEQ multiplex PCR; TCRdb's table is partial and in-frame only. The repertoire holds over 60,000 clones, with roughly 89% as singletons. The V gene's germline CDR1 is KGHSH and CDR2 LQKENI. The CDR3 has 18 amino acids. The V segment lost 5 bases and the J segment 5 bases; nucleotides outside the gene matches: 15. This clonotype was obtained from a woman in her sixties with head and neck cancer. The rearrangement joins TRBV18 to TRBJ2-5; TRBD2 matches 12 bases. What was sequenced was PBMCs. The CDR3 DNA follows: TGTGCCAGCTCAGAGAGCTGGACTAGCGGGAATGTGGGTGAGACCCAGTACTTC. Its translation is CASSESWTSGNVGETQYF. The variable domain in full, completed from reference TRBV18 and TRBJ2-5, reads NAGVMQNPRHLVRRRGQEARLRCSPMKGHSHVYWYRQLPEEGLKFMVYLQKENIIDESGMPKERFSAEFPKEGPSILRIQQVVRGDSAAYFCASSESWTSGNVGETQYFGPGTRLLVL.